This T cell receptor (beta chain) stems from a study of T cell responses to AZD1222 COVID-19 vaccine. To note about this clone: Antigen specificity is unknown.

Second-dose groups at about 4 or about 12 weeks were pooled. General study results and limits: Donors were largely white British and mainly female; clonal diversity was possibly underestimated. Breadth and depth of Spike-specific TCRs rose after two AZD1222 doses.

Libraries were prepared by immunoSEQ multiplex PCR; TCRdb keeps only in-frame clonotypes and omits some of them. The sample records about 110,000 clones, about 87% being singletons. Here the sequenced sample was peripheral blood, taken 28 days after the second AZD1222 dose. This receptor was taken from an adult who received the AZD1222 COVID-19 vaccine.

The CDR3 DNA sequence: TGTGCCAGCAGCCAATCCTGGACAGGGAACCTTCGAAACACCATATATTTT. Translation: CASSQSWTGNLRNTIYF. V gene TRBV3-1 (or the pseudogene TRBV3-2) combines with J gene TRBJ1-3; TRBD1 matches at 8 bases. The CDR3 totals 17 residues. J lost 5 bases, V lost 2 bases, and 11 bases had no gene match. CDR1 and CDR2 (germline): LGHDT, YNNKEL (reference sequence).